This TCR beta chain was captured in a study of cytomegalovirus exposure and HLA in healthy donors. PCR employed 60 Vbeta and 13 Jbeta primers. Produced via immunoSEQ multiplex PCR; TCRdb's table is partial and in-frame only. The sample consists of some 99,000 clones, around 77% of them appearing once. Trimming took 5 bases from V and 3 from J; bases not matched to a gene: 12. The germline CDR1 and CDR2 sequences are SGHVS and FNYEAQ. The CDR3 sequence is 16 residues long. Sequencing used PBMCs. This sequence joins TRBV7-6 and TRBJ2-5; TRBD2 matches 7 bases. This TCR came from a female donor in good health and CMV-seronegative. CDR3 region: CASSQRDALNKETQYF. The DNA for the CDR3 is TGTGCCAGCAGCCAGCGGGATGCTCTAAATAAAGAGACCCAGTACTTC.